This T cell receptor (beta chain) was identified in a study of cytomegalovirus exposure and HLA in healthy donors. Findings of the study overall: Common viral pathogens seemed to be connected with several of the most significant clusters, according to a later analysis.

The PCR ran on 60 Vbeta and 13 Jbeta primers. Libraries were prepared by immunoSEQ multiplex PCR; TCRdb keeps only in-frame clonotypes and omits some of them. The data contain about 180,000 clones, 80% of them singletons. As to this clone: Its antigen remains unidentified.

There are 16 residues in the CDR3. CDR1 and CDR2 from the germline V gene are KGHSH and LQKENI. V lost 3 bases and J lost 5; bases outside the gene matches: 9. The TCR was taken from a woman under 40 in good health and CMV-seronegative. Material for sequencing was PBMCs. This chain joins TRBV18 and TRBJ1-5, with 8 nucleotides matching TRBD1. The CDR3 is CASSPPGRGRDQPQHF. DNA of the CDR3: TGTGCCAGCTCACCGCCGGGCAGGGGGCGAGATCAGCCCCAGCATTTT.